The present TCR beta chain was sequenced within a study of cytomegalovirus exposure and HLA in healthy donors. The overall study: A prior analysis found around 110 million unique TCR beta sequences from 170 million or so T cells.

The PCR made use of 60 Vbeta and 13 Jbeta primers. The assay was immunoSEQ multiplex PCR, and TCRdb's table has in-frame clones only and misses some. The table includes tens of thousands of clones, 75% to 80% detected once. The ends were cut back, 3 bases at V and 0 bases at J, with 9 bases in the middle. The CDR3 covers 15 residues. Germline CDR1 reads SEHNR; CDR2 reads FQNEAQ (reference sequence). Sampled while nominally healthy, donors likely had unrecorded immune exposures. This sequence was found in a middle-aged woman in good health and CMV-seropositive. Sample: PBMCs. V is TRBV7-9 and J is TRBJ2-1, with D possibly matching TRBD2 (5 bases). CDR3 sequence (DNA): TGTGCCAGCAGCTTTGACGGACTCTCCTACAATGAGCAGTTCTTC. This codes for CASSFDGLSYNEQFF.